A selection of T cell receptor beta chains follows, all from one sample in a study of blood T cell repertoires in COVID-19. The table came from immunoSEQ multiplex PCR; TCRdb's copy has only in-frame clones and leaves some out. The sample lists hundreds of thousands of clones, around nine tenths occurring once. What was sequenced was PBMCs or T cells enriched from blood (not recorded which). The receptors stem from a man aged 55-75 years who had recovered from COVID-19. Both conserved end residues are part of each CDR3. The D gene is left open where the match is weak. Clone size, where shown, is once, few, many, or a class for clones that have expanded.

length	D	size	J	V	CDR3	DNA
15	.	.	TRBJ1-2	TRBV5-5	CASSFMTDENYGYTF	TGTGCCAGCAGCTTTATGACAGACGAAAACTATGGCTACACCTTC
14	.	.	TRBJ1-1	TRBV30	CAWSVGVGNTEAFF	TGTGCCTGGAGTGTAGGGGTTGGTAACACTGAAGCTTTCTTT
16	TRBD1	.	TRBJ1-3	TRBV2	CASSERQGGAGNTIYF	TGTGCCAGCAGTGAGAGGCAGGGGGGAGCTGGAAACACCATATATTTT
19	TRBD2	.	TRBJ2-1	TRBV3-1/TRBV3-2	CASSRPGTSGRRLNNEQFF	TGTGCCAGCAGCCGACCTGGGACTAGCGGGAGGCGCCTAAACAATGAGCAGTTCTTC
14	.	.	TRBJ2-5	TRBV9	CASSVGSPSGTQYF	TGTGCCAGCAGCGTAGGATCGCCCTCGGGGACCCAGTACTTC
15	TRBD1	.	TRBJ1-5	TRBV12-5	CASGLTGSGNQPQHF	TGTGCTAGTGGCCTGACAGGGAGCGGCAATCAGCCCCAGCATTTT
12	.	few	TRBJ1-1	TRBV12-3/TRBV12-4	CASSFGNTEAFF	TGTGCCAGCAGTTTCGGTAACACTGAAGCTTTCTTT
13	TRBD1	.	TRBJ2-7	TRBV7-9	CASNGTGPYEQYF	TGTGCCAGCAACGGGACAGGACCCTACGAGCAGTACTTC
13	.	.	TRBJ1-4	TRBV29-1	CSVVGQGIEKLFF	TGCAGCGTTGTTGGGCAGGGGATTGAAAAACTGTTTTTT
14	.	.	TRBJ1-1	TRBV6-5	CASSYQATNTEAFF	TGTGCCAGCAGTTACCAGGCCACGAACACTGAAGCTTTCTTT
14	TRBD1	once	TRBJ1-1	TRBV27	CASSPQGAETEAFF	TGTGCCAGCAGTCCCCAGGGGGCAGAGACTGAAGCTTTCTTT
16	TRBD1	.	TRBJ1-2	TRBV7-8	CASSLGLGQGNYGYTF	TGTGCCAGCAGCTTAGGACTGGGACAGGGAAACTATGGCTACACCTTC
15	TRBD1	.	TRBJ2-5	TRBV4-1	CASSPGQGLRETQYF	TGCGCCAGCAGCCCGGGACAGGGCCTGCGAGAGACCCAGTACTTC
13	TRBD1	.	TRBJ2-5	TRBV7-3	CASSPTGVETQYF	TGTGCCAGCAGCCCGACAGGGGTAGAGACCCAGTACTTC
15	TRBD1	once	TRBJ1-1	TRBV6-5	CASSYSPGQGTEAFF	TGTGCCAGCAGTTACTCGCCCGGACAGGGAACTGAAGCTTTCTTT
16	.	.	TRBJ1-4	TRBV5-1	CASSLGQGLTNEKLFF	TGCGCCAGCAGCTTGGGTCAGGGTCTTACTAATGAAAAACTGTTTTTT
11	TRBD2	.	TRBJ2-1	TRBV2	CASSQRGEQFF	TGTGCCAGCAGCCAACGGGGGGAACAGTTCTTC
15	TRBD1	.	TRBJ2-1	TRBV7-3	CASSPGQGIYNEQFF	TGTGCCAGCAGTCCGGGACAGGGGATCTACAATGAGCAGTTCTTC
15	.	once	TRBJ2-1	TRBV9	CASSGPRDLYNEQFF	TGTGCCAGCAGCGGCCCCCGAGACTTGTACAATGAGCAGTTCTTC
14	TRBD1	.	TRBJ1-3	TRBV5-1	CASSLGTGANTIYF	TGCGCCAGCAGCTTAGGGACAGGGGCCAACACCATATATTTT
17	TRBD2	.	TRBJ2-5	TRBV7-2	CASSLVPGLAGQETQYF	TGTGCCAGCAGCTTAGTGCCGGGACTAGCGGGTCAAGAGACCCAGTACTTC
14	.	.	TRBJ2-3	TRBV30	CAWSVPPVTDTQYF	TGTGCCTGGAGTGTACCGCCAGTCACAGATACGCAGTATTTT
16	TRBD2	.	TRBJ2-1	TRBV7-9	CASSLPLAGGDNEQFF	TGTGCCAGCAGCTTGCCCCTAGCGGGAGGGGACAATGAGCAGTTCTTC
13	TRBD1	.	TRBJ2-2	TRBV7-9	CASSQDRIGELFF	TGTGCCAGCAGCCAGGACAGGATTGGGGAGCTGTTTTTT
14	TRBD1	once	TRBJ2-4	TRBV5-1	CASSLMGQGVLEYF	TGCGCCAGCAGCTTGATGGGACAGGGGGTTTTGGAATACTTC
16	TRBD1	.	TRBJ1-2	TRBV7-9	CASSLGTGGDLYGYTF	TGTGCCAGCAGCCTAGGGACAGGGGGCGATCTCTATGGCTACACCTTC